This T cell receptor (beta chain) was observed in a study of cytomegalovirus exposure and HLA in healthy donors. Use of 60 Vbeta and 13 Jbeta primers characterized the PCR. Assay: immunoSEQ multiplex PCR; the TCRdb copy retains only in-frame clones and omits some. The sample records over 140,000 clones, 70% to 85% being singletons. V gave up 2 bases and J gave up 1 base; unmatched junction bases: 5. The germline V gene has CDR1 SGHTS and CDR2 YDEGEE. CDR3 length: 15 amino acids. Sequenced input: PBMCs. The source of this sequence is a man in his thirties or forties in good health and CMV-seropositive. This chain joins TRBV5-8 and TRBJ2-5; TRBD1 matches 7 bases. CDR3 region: CASSLLGQSQETQYF. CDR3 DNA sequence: TGTGCCAGCAGCTTATTGGGACAGTCCCAAGAGACCCAGTACTTC. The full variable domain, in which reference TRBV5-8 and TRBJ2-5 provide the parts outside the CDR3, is EAGVTQSPTHLIKTRGQQATLRCSPISGHTSVYWYQQALGLGLQFLLWYDEGEERNRGNFPPRFSGRQFPNYSSELNVNALELEDSALYLCASSLLGQSQETQYFGPGTRLLVL.